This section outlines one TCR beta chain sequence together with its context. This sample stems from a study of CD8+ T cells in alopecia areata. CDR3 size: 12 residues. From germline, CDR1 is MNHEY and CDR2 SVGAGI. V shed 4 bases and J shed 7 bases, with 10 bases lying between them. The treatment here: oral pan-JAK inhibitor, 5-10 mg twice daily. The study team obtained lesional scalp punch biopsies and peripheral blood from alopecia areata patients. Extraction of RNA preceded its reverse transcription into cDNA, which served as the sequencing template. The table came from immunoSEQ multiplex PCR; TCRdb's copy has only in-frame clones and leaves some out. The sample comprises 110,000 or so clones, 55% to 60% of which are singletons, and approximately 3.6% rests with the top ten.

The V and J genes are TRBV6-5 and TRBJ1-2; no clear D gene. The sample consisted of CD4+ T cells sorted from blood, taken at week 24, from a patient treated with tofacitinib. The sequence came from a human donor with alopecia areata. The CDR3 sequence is CASSSPGSGYTF. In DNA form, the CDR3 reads TGTGCCAGCAGTTCCCCGGGTTCTGGCTACACCTTC.